These 22 T cell receptor beta chains were sequenced from one sample in a study of Graves' ophthalmopathy and Graves' hyperthyroidism. TCR beta CDR3 amplification used RNA transcripts. HTBI primers were used in a first-round RT-PCR, which preceded a second-round multiplex PCR. Using its own MiXCR run on the multiplex PCR reads, TCRdb lists one record per CDR3 protein. The sample lists over 150,000 distinct CDR3 sequences, 30% to 45% occurring once. Sequencing was performed on peripheral blood. These receptors were obtained from a woman between 40 and 50 years old with Graves' ophthalmopathy.

The V call is TRBV12-3 or TRBV12-4, the J call TRBJ1-6, with D possibly being TRBD1 (5 bases). V lost 4 bases and J 7 bases, leaving 14 bases between the germline ends. This CDR3 region has 15 residues. The CDR3 region has the DNA TGTGCCAGCAGTTACCCATACGGGGGAAATTCACCCCTCCACTTT. Its protein product is CASSYPYGGNSPLHF.

The chain is built from TRBV20-1 and TRBJ1-1; D gene ambiguous. Trimming stripped 6 bases from V and 2 bases from J, with 19 bases between. CDR1 and CDR2 (germline): DFQATT, SNEGSKA (reference sequence). The CDR3 is 15 residues long. This chain's CDR3 is CSARFPGIVNTEAFF. CDR3 coding DNA: TGCAGTGCCCGATTCCCAGGTATCGTTAACACTGAAGCTTTCTTT.

The chain links TRBV28 to TRBJ1-2, with 12 bases that match TRBD1. The germline CDR1 and CDR2 sequences are MDHEN and SYDVKM. The CDR3 contains 15 residues. V dropped 1 base and J dropped 7; count of bases not matched to a gene: 4. The CDR3 here is CASSLSGTGGFGYTF. The CDR3 DNA reads TGTGCCAGCAGTTTATCGGGGACAGGGGGCTTTGGCTACACCTTC.

This clonotype was found many times. The chain couples TRBV6-2 or TRBV6-3 to TRBJ2-6; D unclear. This CDR3 comprises 13 residues. Germline lookup yields CDR1 MNHEY and CDR2 SVGEGT. V was shortened by 0 bases and J by 3 bases, with 0 bases between the two germline ends. CDR3 DNA: TGTGCCAGCAGTTACTCTGGGGCCAACGTCCTGACTTTC. Amino acid sequence: CASSYSGANVLTF.

The chain carries TRBV7-2 and TRBJ1-3; D is ambiguous. Germline loops: CDR1 SGHTA, CDR2 FQGNSA. The V end was cut by 1 base, the J end by 4 bases, with 8 bases between. The CDR3 covers 14 residues. This CDR3 is CASSLVGWGNTIYF. The CDR3 DNA sequence: TGTGCCAGCAGCTTAGTCGGGTGGGGAAACACCATATATTTT.

Many counts were recorded for this clonotype. The V and J genes are TRBV20-1 and TRBJ1-2, with TRBD1 matching over 10 bases. Looked up from germline, CDR1 is DFQATT and CDR2 is SNEGSKA (reference sequence). V lost 5 bases and J lost 5; bases outside the gene matches: 11. The length of the CDR3 is 15 residues. CDR3 in amino acids: CSAYLPDRGLYGYTF. CDR3 DNA sequence: TGCAGTGCTTACCTCCCCGACAGGGGGCTTTATGGCTACACCTTC.

The chain is built from TRBV19 and TRBJ2-6; no clear D gene. This CDR3 contains 14 residues. Germline V gene sequence: CDR1 LNHDA, CDR2 SQIVND (reference sequence). The ends were cut back, 8 bases at V and 4 bases at J, with 12 bases in the middle. CDR3 residues: CASLTFGGANVLTF. The CDR3 DNA follows: TGTGCCAGTTTGACCTTCGGGGGGGCCAACGTCCTGACTTTC.

This clonotype showed up many times. V gene TRBV18 combines with J gene TRBJ1-5; no definite D call. CDR3 length: 12 amino acids. CDR1 and CDR2 from the germline V gene are KGHSH and LQKENI. The V and J ends lost 6 bases and 1 base respectively, with 4 bases between them. The DNA for the CDR3 is TGTGCCAGCTCGCCCAGCAATCAGCCCCAGCATTTT. Amino acids: CASSPSNQPQHF.

The genes are TRBV29-1 and TRBJ2-7, with D possibly being TRBD2 (5 bases). Trimming shortened V by 2 bases and J by 0 bases, and 14 bases separated the two germline ends. CDR3 length: 15 residues. Germline loops: CDR1 SQVTM, CDR2 ANQGSEA. The CDR3 loop reads CSVETPGDLSYEQYF. The CDR3 DNA reads TGCAGCGTTGAAACCCCCGGGGATCTCTCCTACGAGCAGTACTTC.

The table lists this clonotype with many counts. The chain combines TRBV6-4 with TRBJ2-7; 11 bases line up with TRBD2. Germline lookup yields CDR1 MRHNA and CDR2 SNTAGT. CDR3 size: 17 residues. The trim removed 7 bases at V and 2 bases at J, leaving 13 bases unmatched. For the CDR3, the DNA is TGTGCCAGCACCCTACTAGCGGGGGTCGGTGTTGCCTACGAGCAGTACTTC. Amino acid sequence: CASTLLAGVGVAYEQYF.

This clonotype has a count of ten or more. The chain is built from TRBV2 and TRBJ1-5, with D tentatively TRBD1 (6 bases). In germline, CDR1 is SNHLY, CDR2 FYNNEI. The CDR3 totals 15 residues. V was shortened by 5 bases and J by 1 base, with 12 bases between the two germline ends. The DNA for the CDR3 is TGTGCCAGCAGTTCGGACAGTTTCAGCAATCAGCCCCAGCATTTT. Amino acid sequence: CASSSDSFSNQPQHF.

This chain links TRBV29-1 with TRBJ1-2; D is ambiguous. Germline V lookup: CDR1 SQVTM, CDR2 ANQGSEA. V shed 1 base and J shed 3 bases, with 9 bases lying between them. There are 13 residues in the CDR3. In DNA form, the CDR3 reads TGCAGCGTTGAAGGGGAAATAGACTATGGCTACACCTTC. Its protein product is CSVEGEIDYGYTF.

This clonotype was picked up many times. The chain combines TRBV20-1 with TRBJ2-5, with TRBD1 as a possible D gene (5 bases). Deletions cut 6 bases from V and 1 base from J, with 15 bases between. This CDR3 is built from 14 residues. Germline lookup yields CDR1 DFQATT and CDR2 SNEGSKA (reference sequence). The CDR3 here is CSAPAGIFQETQYF. The DNA of the CDR3 is TGCAGTGCCCCTGCAGGGATATTCCAAGAGACCCAGTACTTC.

As DNA, the CDR3 is TGTGCCAGCAGTTTCAGAGGGCTAGGGCATATCAACAATGAGCAGTTCTTC. Protein product: CASSFRGLGHINNEQFF. The genes are TRBV28 and TRBJ2-1; D perhaps matches TRBD2 (5 bases). The CDR3 is 17 residues long. V was cut by 3 bases and J by 5 bases, with 20 bases left in between. The germline CDR1 and CDR2 sequences are MDHEN and SYDVKM. Full variable domain (remainder filled in from reference TRBV28 and TRBJ2-1): DVKVTQSSRYLVKRTGEKVFLECVQDMDHENMFWYRQDPGLGLRLIYFSYDVKMKEKGDIPEGYSVSREKKERFSLILESASTNQTSMYLCASSFRGLGHINNEQFFGPGTRLTVL.

This clonotype was recorded at least ten times. The gene calls are TRBV11-2 and TRBJ1-2; tentatively, D is TRBD1 (5 bases). Trimming stripped 1 base from V and 1 base from J, with 7 bases between. Germline lookup yields CDR1 SGHAT and CDR2 FQNNGV. The CDR3 has 14 residues. The CDR3 nucleotides are TGTGCCAGCAGCTTAGCAGGGTTTAACTATGGCTACACCTTC. Its translation is CASSLAGFNYGYTF.

This clonotype was seen ten or more times. The chain employs TRBV20-1 and TRBJ1-2; 12 bases fit TRBD1. The CDR3 is 14 amino acids. Germline V CDR1 and CDR2: DFQATT, SNEGSKA (reference sequence). Trimming removed 1 base from V and 6 bases from J; junction bases left unmatched: 3. This CDR3 reads CSARVGTGGHGYTF. The CDR3, as DNA: TGCAGTGCTAGAGTGGGGACAGGGGGCCATGGCTACACCTTC.

The rearrangement uses TRBV15 and TRBJ2-7; D gene unclear. Looked up from germline, CDR1 is LNHNV and CDR2 is YYDKDF (reference sequence). V shed 3 bases and J shed 0 bases, with 9 bases lying between them. The CDR3 covers 14 residues. The CDR3 loop reads CATSSGRTSYEQYF. For the CDR3, the DNA is TGTGCCACCAGCAGCGGGCGGACCTCCTACGAGCAGTACTTC.

This clonotype was seen at least ten times. The V call is TRBV20-1, the J call TRBJ1-6; D gene unclear. With 4 bases removed from V and 7 bases from J, the gap between germline ends came to 8 bases. This CDR3 spans 12 amino acids. Germline assignment: CDR1 DFQATT and CDR2 SNEGSKA (reference sequence). The CDR3 is CSAMGGNSPLHF. CDR3 nucleotides: TGCAGTGCTATGGGTGGAAATTCACCCCTCCACTTT.

Turning to this clonotype: Being one base from a much bigger clone, this may be a read error. This chain uses TRBV18 with TRBJ2-7, with TRBD1 identical over 8 bases. CDR1 KGHSH and CDR2 LQKENI come from the germline V gene. With 6 bases clipped from V and 2 bases from J, the junction kept 18 bases outside the gene matches. This CDR3 region has 18 residues. The CDR3 loop reads CASSRPVGTGNFPYEQYF. CDR3 coding DNA: TGTGCCAGCTCTCGACCCGTCGGGACAGGAAATTTTCCCTACGAGCAGTACTTC.

This clonotype was seen repeatedly, ten times or more. A read error may be the cause here, since a much bigger clone is one base away. CDR3 bases: TGCAGCGTTGATACAGGGTTGGTCGAGGCCCAGTACTTC. It specifies CSVDTGLVEAQYF. The V gene is TRBV29-1, the J gene TRBJ2-5; tentative D call: TRBD1 (6 bases). The CDR3 has 13 amino acids. The germline CDR1 and CDR2 sequences are SQVTM and ANQGSEA. The germline V and J ends were trimmed by 3 bases and 9 bases, with 17 bases remaining between them.

In its sample, this clonotype was seen many times. The chain links TRBV2 to TRBJ1-5; no clear D. Germline V gene sequence: CDR1 SNHLY, CDR2 FYNNEI. V was clipped by 5 bases and J by 4 bases, with 9 bases between them. The length of the CDR3 is 13 residues. The CDR3 here is CASSREWNQPQHF. CDR3 sequence (DNA): TGTGCCAGCAGTAGGGAGTGGAATCAGCCCCAGCATTTT.

This clonotype has just one count. V and J are TRBV7-8 and TRBJ2-7; D is possibly TRBD2 (5 bases). Per the germline V gene, CDR1 is SGHVS and CDR2 is FQNEAQ. The V and J ends lost 5 bases and 1 base respectively, with 15 bases between them. The CDR3 spans 15 residues. The CDR3 DNA sequence: TGTGCCAGCAGCGTCCGGGGAGTGAGTTCCTACGAGCAGTACTTC. This sequence encodes CASSVRGVSSYEQYF.